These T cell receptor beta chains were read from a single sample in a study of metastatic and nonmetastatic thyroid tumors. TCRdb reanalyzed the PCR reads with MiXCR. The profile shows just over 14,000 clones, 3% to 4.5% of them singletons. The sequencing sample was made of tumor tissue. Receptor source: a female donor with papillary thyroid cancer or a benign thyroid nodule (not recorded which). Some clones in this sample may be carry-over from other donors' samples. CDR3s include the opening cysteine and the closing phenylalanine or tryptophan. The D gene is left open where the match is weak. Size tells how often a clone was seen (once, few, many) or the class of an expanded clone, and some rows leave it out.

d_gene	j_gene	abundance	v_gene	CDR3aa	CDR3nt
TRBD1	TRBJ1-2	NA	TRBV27	CASSQRTGANYGYTF	TGTGCCAGCAGCCAGAGGACAGGAGCTAACTATGGCTACACCTTC
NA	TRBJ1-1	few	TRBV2	CASRRWGKNTEAFF	TGTGCCAGCAGGCGGTGGGGGAAGAACACTGAAGCTTTCTTT
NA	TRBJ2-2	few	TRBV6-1	CASSRSSLAGSNTGELFF	TGTGCCAGCAGTCGCTCTTCCTTGGCTGGGTCGAACACCGGGGAGCTGTTTTTT
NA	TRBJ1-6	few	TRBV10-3	CAISPEQGGYNSPLHF	TGTGCCATCAGTCCCGAACAGGGAGGGTATAATTCACCCCTCCACTTT
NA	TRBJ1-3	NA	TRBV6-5	CASSYSVQAAVGNTIYF	TGTGCCAGCAGTTACTCCGTGCAGGCCGCGGTTGGAAACACCATATATTTT
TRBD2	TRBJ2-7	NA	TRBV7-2	CASSWTSGRYEQYF	TGTGCCAGCAGCTGGACTAGCGGGAGATACGAGCAGTACTTC
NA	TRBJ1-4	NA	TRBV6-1	CASSDWALWNEKLFF	TGTGCCAGCAGTGATTGGGCCTTGTGGAATGAAAAACTGTTTTTT
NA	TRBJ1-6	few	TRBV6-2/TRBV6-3	CASNKQGALDSYNSPLHF	TGTGCCAGCAACAAACAGGGCGCCCTGGATTCCTATAATTCACCCCTCCACTTT
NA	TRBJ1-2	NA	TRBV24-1	CATNPGNNYGYTF	TGTGCCACCAATCCAGGGAACAACTATGGCTACACCTTC
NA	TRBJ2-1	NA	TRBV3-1	CASSRPRDPTYNEQFF	TGTGCCAGCAGTCGACCCCGGGACCCAACCTACAATGAGCAGTTCTTC
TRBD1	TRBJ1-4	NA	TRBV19	CASSTTGGGEKLFF	TGTGCCAGTAGTACCACAGGGGGCGGTGAAAAACTGTTTTTT
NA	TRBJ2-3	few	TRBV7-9	CASSNLEEGLDTQYF	TGTGCCAGCAGCAACCTCGAGGAGGGTTTAGATACGCAGTATTTT
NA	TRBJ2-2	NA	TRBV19	CASRPTGWNTGELFF	TGTGCCAGTAGGCCGACGGGATGGAACACCGGGGAGCTGTTTTTT
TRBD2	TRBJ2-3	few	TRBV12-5	CASGHAGGREDTQYF	TGTGCTAGTGGTCACGCGGGGGGACGGGAAGATACGCAGTATTTT
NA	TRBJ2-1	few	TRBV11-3	CASSLAPARISYNEQFF	TGTGCCAGCAGCTTAGCCCCGGCTAGAATATCCTACAATGAGCAGTTCTTC
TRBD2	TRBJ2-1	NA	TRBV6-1	CASSEALQAGGNGEQFF	TGTGCCAGCAGTGAAGCGCTTCAAGCGGGAGGGAATGGTGAGCAGTTCTTC
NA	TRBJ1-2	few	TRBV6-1	CASSDLAGAGGYTF	TGTGCCAGCAGTGATTTGGCAGGTGCCGGGGGCTACACCTTC
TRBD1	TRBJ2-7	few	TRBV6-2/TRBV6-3	CASSYSDRGPREQYF	TGTGCCAGCAGTTACTCGGACAGGGGGCCTCGGGAGCAGTACTTC
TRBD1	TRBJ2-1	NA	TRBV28	CASSFSGQGAGGQFF	TGTGCCAGCAGTTTTTCAGGACAGGGGGCGGGTGGGCAGTTCTTC
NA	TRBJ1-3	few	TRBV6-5	CASSYSRQLSSGNTIYF	TGTGCCAGCAGTTACTCAAGACAGCTAAGCTCTGGAAACACCATATATTTT
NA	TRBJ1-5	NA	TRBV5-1	CASSLVGDPNQPQHF	TGCGCCAGCAGCTTGGTTGGGGACCCTAATCAGCCCCAGCATTTT
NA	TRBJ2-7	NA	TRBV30	CAWSRGAGNRLEQYF	TGTGCCTGGAGCAGAGGGGCGGGGAACAGACTCGAGCAGTACTTC
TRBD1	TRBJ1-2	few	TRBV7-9	CASSIDRDYGYTF	TGTGCCAGCAGCATCGACAGGGACTATGGCTACACCTTC
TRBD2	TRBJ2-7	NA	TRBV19	CASRKGGTSGRAKEQYF	TGTGCCAGTAGAAAAGGGGGGACTAGCGGGAGGGCCAAGGAGCAGTACTTC
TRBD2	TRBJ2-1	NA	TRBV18	CASSPAGGTYNEQFF	TGTGCCAGCTCACCAGCGGGAGGCACATACAATGAGCAGTTTTTC
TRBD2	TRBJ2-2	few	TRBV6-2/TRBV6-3	CASTSGDFLTGELFF	TGTGCCAGCACTAGCGGGGACTTTTTGACCGGGGAGCTGTTTTTT
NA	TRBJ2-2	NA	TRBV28	CASSTQATPNTGELFF	TGTGCCAGCAGTACCCAGGCGACACCGAACACCGGGGAGCTGTTTTTT
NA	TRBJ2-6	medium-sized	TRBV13	CASSLRAQGDRITGANVLTF	TGTGCCAGCAGCTTAAGGGCCCAGGGCGATCGGATTACTGGGGCCAACGTCCTGACTTTC
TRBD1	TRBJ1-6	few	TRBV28	CASSFEGQGYSPLHF	TGTGCCAGCAGTTTCGAGGGACAGGGTTATTCACCCCTCCACTTT
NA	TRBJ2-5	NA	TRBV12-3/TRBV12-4	CASSHRRGGVTQYF	TGTGCCAGCAGTCACCGGAGGGGCGGCGTGACCCAGTACTTC
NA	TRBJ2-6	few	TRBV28	CASSFSGANVLTF	TGTGCCAGCAGCTTCTCTGGGGCCAACGTCCTGACTTTC
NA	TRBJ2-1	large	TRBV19	CASSPRTSTAQFF	TGTGCCAGTAGTCCACGAACTAGCACCGCGCAGTTCTTC
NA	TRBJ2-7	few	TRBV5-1	CASSLGQSYEQYF	TGCGCCAGCAGCTTGGGACAGTCTTACGAGCAGTACTTC
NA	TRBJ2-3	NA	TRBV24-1	CATSDSSGGGGTQYF	TGTGCCACCAGTGACTCATCCGGCGGCGGCGGTACGCAGTATTTT
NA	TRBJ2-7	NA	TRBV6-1	CASSETPFWLWQPSYEQYF	TGTGCCAGCAGTGAAACCCCGTTTTGGCTGTGGCAACCGTCCTACGAGCAGTACTTC
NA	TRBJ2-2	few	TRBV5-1	CASSPDVSYTGELFF	TGCGCCAGCAGCCCGGACGTCAGCTACACCGGGGAGCTGTTTTTT
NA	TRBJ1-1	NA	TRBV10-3	CAISRVGEAVGTEAFF	TGTGCCATCAGTAGAGTCGGGGAAGCAGTAGGCACTGAAGCTTTCTTT
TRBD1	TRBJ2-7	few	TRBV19	CASSVAHRGLSYEQYF	TGTGCCAGTAGTGTCGCACACAGGGGTCTCTCCTACGAGCAGTACTTC
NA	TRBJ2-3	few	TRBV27	CASWAENTDTQYF	TGTGCCAGCTGGGCAGAGAACACAGATACGCAGTATTTT
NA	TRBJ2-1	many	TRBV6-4	CASRKLAGSKNEQFF	TGTGCCAGCAGAAAACTAGCCGGGAGCAAAAATGAGCAGTTCTTC
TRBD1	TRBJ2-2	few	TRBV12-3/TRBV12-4	CASRSGTGVPGELFF	TGTGCCAGCAGGTCAGGGACAGGGGTTCCCGGGGAGCTGTTTTTT
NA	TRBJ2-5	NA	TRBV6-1	CASSEGPTQYF	TGTGCCAGCAGTGAAGGGCCGACCCAGTACTTC
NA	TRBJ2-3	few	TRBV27	CASSLSTGPNTQYF	TGTGCCAGCAGTTTATCTACAGGGCCAAATACGCAGTATTTT
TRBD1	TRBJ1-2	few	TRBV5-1	CASSLRSTGQVGNYGYTF	TGCGCCAGCAGCTTACGATCCACCGGACAGGTGGGAAACTATGGCTACACCTTC
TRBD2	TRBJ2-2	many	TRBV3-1	CASSQRAGAGGELFF	TGTGCCAGCAGCCAAAGGGCGGGAGCGGGCGGGGAGCTGTTTTTT
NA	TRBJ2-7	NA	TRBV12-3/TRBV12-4	CASSFYRGEQYF	TGTGCCAGCAGTTTCTACAGAGGCGAGCAGTACTTC
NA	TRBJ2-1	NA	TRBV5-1	CASSPGDRSSYNEQFF	TGCGCCAGCAGCCCAGGGGACCGTAGCTCCTACAATGAGCAGTTCTTC
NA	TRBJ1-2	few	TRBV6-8	CASSYNRANYGYTF	TGTGCCAGCAGTTACAACAGAGCTAACTATGGCTACACCTTC
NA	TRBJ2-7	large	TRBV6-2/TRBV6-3	CASSLHSGAYEQYF	TGTGCCAGCAGTCTCCACAGCGGAGCCTACGAGCAGTACTTC
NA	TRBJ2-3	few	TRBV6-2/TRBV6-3	CASIAGYTDTQYF	TGTGCCAGCATCGCGGGGTACACAGATACGCAGTATTTT
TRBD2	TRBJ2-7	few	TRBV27	CASSLKWDYEYYEQYF	TGTGCCAGCAGTTTAAAGTGGGACTACGAGTACTACGAGCAGTACTTC